A few counts support the clone carrying this T cell receptor (beta chain). As yet, its antigen is unknown. This CDR3 region has 14 residues. V gave up 3 bases and J gave up 3 bases, with 10 bases separating them. Germline V gives CDR1 SGHRS, CDR2 YFSETQ. The data are from a study of T cells after yellow fever vaccination. Study observations and caveats: Overlap between CD4 and CD8 compartments was detected for a small share of clonotypes.

As TCR cDNA was made by 5'RACE template switching, a universal primer site and UMIs were added. Using its own MiXCR run on the 5' RACE reads, TCRdb lists one record per CDR3 protein. The sample has some 320,000 distinct CDR3 sequences; 8.5% to 10% are singletons. The sample in question was CD4+ T cells sorted from PBMCs, obtained 5 days after the yellow fever booster vaccination. The chain carries TRBV5-1 and TRBJ1-3; no clear D gene. The receptor's source is a man in his late teens or twenties who received the YFV17D yellow fever vaccine. In DNA, the CDR3 is TGCGCCAGCAGCTCGCCCGAAGGTGGAAACACCATATATTTT. Translation gives CASSSPEGGNTIYF.